The 2 T cell receptor beta chains below come from one sample, sequenced in a study of OX40 agonist ivuxolimab in advanced cancers. Assay: immunoSEQ multiplex PCR; the TCRdb copy retains only in-frame clones and omits some. The data hold under 100,000 clones, with roughly 89% observed a single time. Here the sequenced sample was CD4+ or CD8+ T cells sorted from blood, taken in a trial of the OX40 agonist ivuxolimab. The origin of the receptors is an adult with an advanced solid tumor such as melanoma, head and neck, liver or kidney cancer.

V gene TRBV27 combines with J gene TRBJ2-7; D possibly uses TRBD1 or TRBD2 (5 bases each). Per germline, CDR1 MNHEY and CDR2 SMNVEV (reference sequence). Trimming took 3 bases from V and 0 from J, leaving 24 bases between them. The CDR3 contains 19 residues. The CDR3 DNA reads TGTGCCAGCAGTTTCCGCTCTCCCGGACCTACTAGGGGCTCCTACGAGCAGTACTTC. It codes for CASSFRSPGPTRGSYEQYF.

This chain joins TRBV6-6 and TRBJ1-1; possibly TRBD1 for D (5 bases). This CDR3 is 15 amino acids long. Germline values: CDR1 MNHNY, CDR2 SVGAGI (reference sequence). The V end was cut by 9 bases, the J end by 1 base, with 18 bases between. CDR3 sequence: CASGPGFGKNTEAFF. CDR3 in DNA: TGTGCCAGTGGACCAGGGTTTGGGAAGAACACTGAAGCTTTCTTT.